This TCR beta chain appears in the sequencing data of a study of T cell repertoires in cytomegalovirus infection. Turning to the study itself: Through public TCR beta signatures, both CMV infection and matching HLA type were indicated.

TCRdb used MiXCR to reprocess the reads, holding one entry per CDR3 protein. The sample shows around 450,000 distinct CDR3 sequences, 31% of them seen only once. As for this clonotype: The antigen is undetermined.

Overall study findings and caveats: Cumulative public TCR beta family frequency identified CMV carriers with the relevant HLA. Clonotype analysis showed dominance of the ex vivo response by HLA-C-restricted CMV-specific TCR beta clonotypes.

Sequencing input: PBMCs. The TCR sequence derives from a human donor in good health (CMV status not recorded). Some clones in this sample may be carry-over from other donors' samples.

DNA of the CDR3: TGTGCCAGCAGCTATGGACTGAGACAAGAGACCCAGTACTTC. Its protein is CASSYGLRQETQYF. The genes are TRBV7-6 and TRBJ2-5, with a tentative D call TRBD2 (5 bases). Trimming took 4 bases from V and 2 from J, leaving 11 bases between them. The germline CDR1 and CDR2 sequences are SGHVS and FNYEAQ. The length of the CDR3 is 14 residues.